This T cell receptor (beta chain) came from a study of blood T cell repertoires in COVID-19. Study-wide background: The United States, Italy and Spain provided the acute and convalescent COVID-19 samples.

The V end was cut by 4 bases, the J end by 5 bases, with 12 bases between. The germline gives CDR1 MRHNA, CDR2 SNTAGT. The CDR3 is 13 amino acids. Under the authors' procedure: Nucleated cell counts were estimated from reference gene primer amplification. Sequencing used immunoSEQ multiplex PCR; TCRdb keeps in-frame clones, though not all of them. The D gene and trimming were derived from the DNA, and the V and J assignments and clone size from that table. The sample shows roughly 92,000 clones, approximately 87% of them seen only once. This sequence was found in a human donor with acute or convalescent COVID-19. The donor label of this sample is uncertain. The chain is built from TRBV6-4 and TRBJ2-7, with D possibly TRBD1 on 5 matching bases. The sequenced material came from peripheral blood. The CDR3: CASSGPGFHEQYF. In nucleotides, the CDR3 is TGTGCCAGCAGTGGCCCAGGGTTCCACGAGCAGTACTTC.